These 20 T cell receptor beta chains came from one sample sequenced in a study of T cell responses to AZD1222 COVID-19 vaccine. Data came from immunoSEQ multiplex PCR; TCRdb stores just in-frame clones and leaves some out. The data hold some 92,000 clones, with roughly nine tenths observed a single time. The source material was peripheral blood, sampled on day 0 of AZD1222 vaccination. Receptor source: an adult in good health.

The chain carries TRBV6-1 and TRBJ2-7, with D tentatively TRBD2 (7 bases). This CDR3 spans 16 amino acids. Trimming cost V 0 bases and J 1 base, with 13 bases left between them. Germline CDR1 is MNHNS and CDR2 is SASEGT. The CDR3 region is CASSEAIGGVSYEQYF. DNA of the CDR3: TGTGCCAGCAGTGAAGCAATAGGGGGGGTTTCCTACGAGCAGTACTTC.

This chain connects TRBV19 to TRBJ1-1; D may be TRBD1 (6 bases). The CDR3 totals 17 residues. Germline values: CDR1 LNHDA, CDR2 SQIVND (reference sequence). Trimming took off 5 bases at V and 1 base at J, with 20 bases between the two ends. In nucleotides, the CDR3 is TGTGCCAGTAGTCTGACACAGACAGGCTGGGGGAACACTGAAGCTTTCTTT. It codes for CASSLTQTGWGNTEAFF.

A few counts support this clone. This chain links TRBV30 with TRBJ1-6; D gene unclear. Germline V gene data show CDR1 as GTSNPN and CDR2 as SVGIG (reference sequence). V was trimmed by 4 bases and J by 0 bases, leaving 13 bases between them. The CDR3 length is 16 residues. The CDR3 loop reads CAWMRGSSSYNSPLHF. CDR3 in DNA: TGTGCCTGGATGCGGGGATCGAGCTCCTATAATTCACCCCTCCACTTT.

The chain carries TRBV6-5 and TRBJ1-2; 8 bases are shared with TRBD1. Trimming took 2 bases from V and 2 from J; bases not matched to a gene: 1. The CDR3 spans 14 residues. Germline values: CDR1 MNHEY, CDR2 SVGAGI. In nucleotides, the CDR3 is TGTGCCAGCAGTTACCGGGACAGGAACTATGGCTACACCTTC. It yields the protein CASSYRDRNYGYTF.

The chain combines TRBV27 with TRBJ1-4; possibly TRBD1 for D (5 bases). Germline V CDR1 and CDR2: MNHEY, SMNVEV (reference sequence). V was trimmed by 6 bases and J by 0 bases, leaving 11 bases between them. CDR3 length: 15 amino acids. CDR3 region: CASRSRVATNEKLFF. DNA of the CDR3: TGTGCCAGCAGGTCCAGGGTTGCAACTAATGAAAAACTGTTTTTT.

The gene calls are TRBV6-5 and TRBJ1-2; D is uncertain. Germline V gene lookup returns CDR1 MNHEY and CDR2 SVGAGI. CDR3 size: 13 residues. Trimming took 10 bases from V and 0 from J, leaving 12 bases between them. CDR3 sequence reads: CAIPERTNYGYTF. The CDR3 DNA reads TGTGCCATACCAGAGAGAACTAACTATGGCTACACCTTC.

The V gene is TRBV30, the J gene TRBJ2-3, with a weak D call TRBD1 (5 bases). This CDR3 contains 13 residues. The germline V and J ends were trimmed by 2 bases and 4 bases, with 10 bases remaining between them. CDR1 and CDR2 (germline): GTSNPN, SVGIG (reference sequence). The CDR3, as DNA: TGTGCCTGGAGTATCCTCAGGGCAGATACGCAGTATTTT. Residues: CAWSILRADTQYF.

The chain combines TRBV5-4 with TRBJ2-7; D gene ambiguous. There are 14 residues in the CDR3. Trimming shortened V by 4 bases and J by 0 bases, and 11 bases separated the two germline ends. From germline, CDR1 is SGHNT and CDR2 YYREEE (reference sequence). CDR3 sequence: CASSGPGLSYEQYF. DNA of the CDR3: TGTGCCAGCAGCGGGCCGGGTCTCTCCTACGAGCAGTACTTC.

This clone was recorded only once. The chain employs TRBV27 and TRBJ2-1, with TRBD2 matching over 8 bases. From germline, CDR1 is MNHEY and CDR2 SMNVEV (reference sequence). The CDR3 runs to 16 residues. Unmatched junction bases numbered 9, after V lost 4 bases and J lost 4 bases. Written as DNA, the CDR3 is TGTGCCAGCAGTTCTGGTAGAGCGGGAGAGTACAATGAGCAGTTCTTC. Translated: CASSSGRAGEYNEQFF.

This chain links TRBV6-1 with TRBJ2-5; 8 bases agree with TRBD2. The CDR3 spans 16 residues. The J segment lost 4 bases and the V segment lost 2 bases, leaving 9 bases of the junction unmatched. The germline CDR1 and CDR2 sequences are MNHNS and SASEGT. This CDR3 reads CASSERASGSTETQYF. CDR3 coding DNA: TGTGCCAGCAGTGAAAGGGCCAGCGGGAGCACAGAGACCCAGTACTTC.

The rearrangement joins TRBV2 to TRBJ1-2; D is possibly TRBD1 (6 bases). The CDR3 is 14 residues long. Trimming took 6 bases from V and 3 from J, leaving 14 bases between them. Germline assignment: CDR1 SNHLY and CDR2 FYNNEI. The CDR3 DNA reads TGTGCCAGCAGGCCCGGGTACAGGGACTATGGCTACACCTTC. Translated: CASRPGYRDYGYTF.

The V call is TRBV18, the J call TRBJ1-5; a possible D gene is TRBD1 (5 bases). CDR3 length: 14 amino acids. Trimming stripped 3 bases from V and 2 bases from J, with 8 bases between. From germline, CDR1 is KGHSH and CDR2 LQKENI. The CDR3 protein is CASSPGEGNQPQHF. The CDR3 nucleotides are TGTGCCAGCTCACCGGGGGAAGGCAATCAGCCCCAGCATTTT.

The CDR3: CASHASGTDTQYF. In nucleotides, the CDR3 is TGTGCCAGCCATGCTAGCGGCACAGATACGCAGTATTTT. The chain joins TRBV6-5 to TRBJ2-3; possibly TRBD2 for D (6 bases). The CDR3 length is 13 residues. Germline V gene lookup returns CDR1 MNHEY and CDR2 SVGAGI. V gave up 8 bases and J gave up 1 base, with 10 bases separating them.

The gene calls are TRBV5-1 and TRBJ1-1; D possibly corresponds to TRBD1 (6 bases). The CDR3 is 14 residues long. CDR1 and CDR2 (germline): SGHRS, YFSETQ. Trimming removed 0 bases from V and 4 bases from J, with 10 bases in between. The CDR3 nucleotides read TGCGCCAGCAGCTTGGAACAGGGCGTCACTGAAGCTTTCTTT. Translated, it gives CASSLEQGVTEAFF. Full variable domain (missing parts from reference TRBV5-1 and TRBJ1-1): KAGVTQTPRYLIKTRGQQVTLSCSPISGHRSVSWYQQTPGQGLQFLFEYFSETQRNKGNFPGRFSGRQFSNSRSEMNVSTLELGDSALYLCASSLEQGVTEAFFGQGTRLTVV.

In its sample, this clone was seen a few times. The chain has TRBV7-9 and TRBJ2-7; weak D call: TRBD2 (6 bases). Germline CDR1 and CDR2: SEHNR and FQNEAQ (reference sequence). V shed 7 bases and J shed 3 bases, with 19 bases lying between them. There are 15 residues in the CDR3. CDR3 DNA: TGTGCCAGCACCGGATGGGGGGACCTGGGCTACGAGCAGTACTTC. It translates to CASTGWGDLGYEQYF. The full variable domain, with the rest looked up from reference TRBV7-9 and TRBJ2-7, is DTGVSQNPRHKITKRGQNVTFRCDPISEHNRLYWYRQTLGQGPEFLTYFQNEAQLEKSRLLSDRFSAERPKGSFSTLEIQRTEQGDSAMYLCASTGWGDLGYEQYFGPGTRLTVT.

The rearrangement joins TRBV5-1 to TRBJ2-3; the D gene could be TRBD1 or TRBD2 (5 bases each). Between the trimmed V and J ends, which lost 4 bases and 1 base, there was a span of 13 bases. CDR1 and CDR2 from the germline V gene are SGHRS and YFSETQ. There are 15 residues in the CDR3. The CDR3 nucleotides are TGCGCCAGCAGCACGGGACGGTCTGGCACAGATACGCAGTATTTT. Protein sequence: CASSTGRSGTDTQYF.

The CDR3 region is CSVDLPSSYSYEQYF. The CDR3 region has the DNA TGCAGCGTTGACCTGCCATCCTCATACTCCTACGAGCAGTACTTC. This chain uses TRBV29-1 with TRBJ2-7; no clear D. There are 15 residues in the CDR3. The V gene lost 3 bases and the J gene lost 0 bases, with 15 bases spanning the gap. CDR1 is SQVTM and CDR2 is ANQGSEA in the germline V gene.

This clone was observed a single time. The CDR3 loop is CASSLRQQETQYF. The CDR3 DNA reads TGTGCCAGCAGTTTGCGGCAACAAGAGACCCAGTACTTC. The rearrangement uses TRBV12-3 or TRBV12-4 and TRBJ2-5; D is ambiguous. The CDR3 sequence is 13 residues long. V lost 3 bases and J 2 bases, leaving 7 bases between the germline ends.

The rearrangement joins TRBV30 to TRBJ1-2; unclear D gene. With 0 bases removed from V and 3 bases from J, the gap between germline ends came to 17 bases. The CDR3 totals 16 residues. Looked up from germline, CDR1 is GTSNPN and CDR2 is SVGIG (reference sequence). The CDR3: CAWSVLILGGDYGYTF. The DNA for the CDR3 is TGTGCCTGGAGTGTATTAATTTTGGGTGGGGACTATGGCTACACCTTC.

This clone was found once. This chain uses TRBV9 with TRBJ1-2; 7 bases agree with TRBD1. Per germline, CDR1 SGDLS and CDR2 YYNGEE. The CDR3 loop spans 16 amino acids. The V gene end was trimmed by 3 bases and the J gene end by 5 bases; junction bases not matched to a gene: 13. DNA of the CDR3: TGTGCCAGCAGCGAGGGGATCACGACAGGGAGTTATGGCTACACCTTC. It codes for CASSEGITTGSYGYTF.